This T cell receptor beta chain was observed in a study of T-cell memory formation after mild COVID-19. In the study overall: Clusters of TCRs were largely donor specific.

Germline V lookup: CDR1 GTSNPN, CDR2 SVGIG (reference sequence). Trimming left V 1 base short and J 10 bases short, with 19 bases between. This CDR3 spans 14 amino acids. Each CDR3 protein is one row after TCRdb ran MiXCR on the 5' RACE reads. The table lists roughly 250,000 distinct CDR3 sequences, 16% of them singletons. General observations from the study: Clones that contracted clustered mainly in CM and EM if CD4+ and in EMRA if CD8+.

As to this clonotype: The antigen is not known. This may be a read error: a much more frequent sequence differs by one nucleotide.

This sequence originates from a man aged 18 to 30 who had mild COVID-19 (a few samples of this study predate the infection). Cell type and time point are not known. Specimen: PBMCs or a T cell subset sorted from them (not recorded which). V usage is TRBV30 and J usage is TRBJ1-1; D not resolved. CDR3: CAWSGPPKRIGAFF. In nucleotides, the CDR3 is TGTGCCTGGAGTGGTCCTCCTAAAAGGATTGGAGCTTTCTTT.